This note documents a single T cell receptor (beta chain) sequence. This sample is part of a study of blood T cell repertoires in COVID-19. Overall study: COVID-19 samples collected from the United States, Italy and Spain covered acute and convalescent phases. PBMCs, B-cell-depleted T cells, or T cells were the source of the cDNA or gDNA that made up the material.

Trimming removed 6 bases at V and 1 base at J, with 15 bases between. In germline, CDR1 is MDHEN, CDR2 SYDVKM. The CDR3 covers 15 residues. Only in-frame clones appear in the TCRdb table, and some are missing; sequencing was by immunoSEQ multiplex PCR. The table lists 200,000 or so clones, approximately 91% of them singletons. The chain is built from TRBV28 and TRBJ1-1, with a weak D call TRBD1 (6 bases). The material sequenced was peripheral blood. This clonotype originated in a man in his 60s who had recovered from COVID-19. CDR3 nucleotides: TGTGCCAGCAGGCAAGGGGGGGCCGGGAACACTGAAGCTTTCTTT. The encoded protein is CASRQGGAGNTEAFF.